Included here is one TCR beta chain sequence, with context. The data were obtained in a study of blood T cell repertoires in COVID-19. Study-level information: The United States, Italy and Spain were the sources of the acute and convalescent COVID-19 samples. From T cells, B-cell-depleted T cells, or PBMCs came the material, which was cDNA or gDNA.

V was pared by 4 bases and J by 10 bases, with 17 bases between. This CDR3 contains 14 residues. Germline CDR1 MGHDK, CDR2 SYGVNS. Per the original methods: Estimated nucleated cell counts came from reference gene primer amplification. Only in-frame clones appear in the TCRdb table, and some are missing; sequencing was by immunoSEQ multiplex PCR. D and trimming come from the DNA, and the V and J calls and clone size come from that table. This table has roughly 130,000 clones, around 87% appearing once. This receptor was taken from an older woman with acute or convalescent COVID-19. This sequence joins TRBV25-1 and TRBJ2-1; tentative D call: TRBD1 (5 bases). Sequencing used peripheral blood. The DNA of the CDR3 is TGTGCCAGCAGTGTAAGGGGAACAGTCATGGAGCAGTTCTTC. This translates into CASSVRGTVMEQFF.